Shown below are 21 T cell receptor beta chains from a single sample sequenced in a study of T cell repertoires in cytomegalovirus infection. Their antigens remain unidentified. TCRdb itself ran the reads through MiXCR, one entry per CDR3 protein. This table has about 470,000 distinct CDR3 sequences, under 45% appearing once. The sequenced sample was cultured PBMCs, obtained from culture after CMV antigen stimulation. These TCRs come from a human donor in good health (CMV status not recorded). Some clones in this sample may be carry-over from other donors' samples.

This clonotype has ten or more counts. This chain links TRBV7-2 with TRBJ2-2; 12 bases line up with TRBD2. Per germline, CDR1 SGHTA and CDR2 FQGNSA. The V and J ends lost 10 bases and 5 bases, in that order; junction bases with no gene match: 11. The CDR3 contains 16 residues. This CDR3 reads CAIRTSGGPITGELFF. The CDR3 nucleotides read TGTGCCATCCGTACTAGCGGGGGGCCTATTACCGGGGAGCTGTTTTTT.

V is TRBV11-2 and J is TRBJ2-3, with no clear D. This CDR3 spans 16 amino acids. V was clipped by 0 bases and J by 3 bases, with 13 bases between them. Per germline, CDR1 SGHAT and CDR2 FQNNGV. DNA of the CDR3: TGTGCCAGCAGCTTAGACGTGGTTGTGGGAACAGATACGCAGTATTTT. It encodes CASSLDVVVGTDTQYF.

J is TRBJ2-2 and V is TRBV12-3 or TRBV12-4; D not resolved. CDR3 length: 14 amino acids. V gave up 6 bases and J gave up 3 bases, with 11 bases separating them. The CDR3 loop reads CASRSLPDTGELFF. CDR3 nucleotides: TGTGCCAGCAGAAGTCTTCCGGACACCGGGGAGCTGTTTTTT.

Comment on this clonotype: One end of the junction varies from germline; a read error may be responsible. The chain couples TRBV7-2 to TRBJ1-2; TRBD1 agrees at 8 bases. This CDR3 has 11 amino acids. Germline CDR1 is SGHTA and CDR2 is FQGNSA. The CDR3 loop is CASSLGQVQTF. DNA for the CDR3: TGTGCCAGCAGCCTGGGACAGGTCCAAACATTC.

The CDR3, as DNA: TGTGCCAGCAGGGGGCGGGTAGCGGGTGATACGCAGTATTTT. Translating gives CASRGRVAGDTQYF. The chain recombines TRBV25-1 with TRBJ2-3; 7 nucleotides align to TRBD2. CDR3 length equals 14 residues. Germline loops: CDR1 MGHDK, CDR2 SYGVNS. V lost 6 bases and J lost 6; bases outside the gene matches: 9.

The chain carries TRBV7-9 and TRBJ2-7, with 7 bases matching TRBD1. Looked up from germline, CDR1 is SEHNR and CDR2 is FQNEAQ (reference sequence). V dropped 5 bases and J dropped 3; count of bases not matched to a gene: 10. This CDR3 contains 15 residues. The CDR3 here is CASSSRQGGYYEQYF. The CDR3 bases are TGTGCCAGCAGCAGCCGACAGGGTGGTTACTACGAGCAGTACTTC.

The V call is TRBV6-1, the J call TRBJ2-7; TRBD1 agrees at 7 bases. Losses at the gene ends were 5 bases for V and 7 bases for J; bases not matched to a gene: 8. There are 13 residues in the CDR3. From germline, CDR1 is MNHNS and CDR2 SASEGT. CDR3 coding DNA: TGTGCCAGCAGTCCCCAAGCAGGGGGAGAGCAGTACTTC. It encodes CASSPQAGGEQYF.

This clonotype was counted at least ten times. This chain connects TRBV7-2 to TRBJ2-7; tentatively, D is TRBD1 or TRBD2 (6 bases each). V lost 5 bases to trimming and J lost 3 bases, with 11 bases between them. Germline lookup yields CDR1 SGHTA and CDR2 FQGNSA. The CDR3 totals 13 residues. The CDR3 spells CASSTGGGYEQYF. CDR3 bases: TGTGCCAGCAGCACTGGAGGGGGCTACGAGCAGTACTTC.

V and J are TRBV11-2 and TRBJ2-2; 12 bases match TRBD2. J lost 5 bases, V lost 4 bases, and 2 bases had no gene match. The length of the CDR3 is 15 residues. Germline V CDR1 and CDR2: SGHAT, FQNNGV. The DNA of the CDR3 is TGTGCCAGCAGCTGGGGACTAGCGGGTACCGGGGAGCTGTTTTTT. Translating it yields CASSWGLAGTGELFF.

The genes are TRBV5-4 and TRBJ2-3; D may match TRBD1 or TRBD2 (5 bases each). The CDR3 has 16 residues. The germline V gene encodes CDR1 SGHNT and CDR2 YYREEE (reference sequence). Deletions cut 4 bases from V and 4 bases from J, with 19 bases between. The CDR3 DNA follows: TGTGCCAGCAGCGGACACCGGGATCAGACGTCAGATACGCAGTATTTT. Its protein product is CASSGHRDQTSDTQYF.

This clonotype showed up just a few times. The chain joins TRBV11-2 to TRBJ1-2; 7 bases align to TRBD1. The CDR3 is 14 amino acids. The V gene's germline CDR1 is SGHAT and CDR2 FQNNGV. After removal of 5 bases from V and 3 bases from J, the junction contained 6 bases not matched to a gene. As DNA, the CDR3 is TGTGCCAGCAGCAACCGGGACAGTTACTATGGCTACACCTTC. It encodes CASSNRDSYYGYTF.

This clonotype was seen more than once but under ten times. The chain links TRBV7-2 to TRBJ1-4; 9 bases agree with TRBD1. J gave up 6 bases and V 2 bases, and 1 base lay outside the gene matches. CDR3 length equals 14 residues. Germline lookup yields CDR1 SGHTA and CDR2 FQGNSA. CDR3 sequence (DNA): TGTGCCAGCAGCTTAAACAGGGGGCATGAAAAACTGTTTTTT. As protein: CASSLNRGHEKLFF.

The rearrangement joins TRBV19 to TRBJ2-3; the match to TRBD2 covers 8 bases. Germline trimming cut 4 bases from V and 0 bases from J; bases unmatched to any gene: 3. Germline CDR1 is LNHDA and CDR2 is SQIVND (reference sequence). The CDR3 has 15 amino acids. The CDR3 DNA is TGTGCCAGTAGTACGCGGGAGGCGAGCACAGATACGCAGTATTTT. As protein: CASSTREASTDTQYF.

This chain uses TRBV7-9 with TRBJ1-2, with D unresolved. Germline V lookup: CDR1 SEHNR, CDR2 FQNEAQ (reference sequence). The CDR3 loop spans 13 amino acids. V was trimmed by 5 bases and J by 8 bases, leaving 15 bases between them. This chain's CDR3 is CASSPWPSGGYTF. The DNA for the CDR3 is TGTGCCAGCAGCCCCTGGCCTTCCGGGGGCTACACCTTC. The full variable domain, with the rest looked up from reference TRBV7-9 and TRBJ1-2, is DTGVSQNPRHKITKRGQNVTFRCDPISEHNRLYWYRQTLGQGPEFLTYFQNEAQLEKSRLLSDRFSAERPKGSFSTLEIQRTEQGDSAMYLCASSPWPSGGYTFGSGTRLTVV.

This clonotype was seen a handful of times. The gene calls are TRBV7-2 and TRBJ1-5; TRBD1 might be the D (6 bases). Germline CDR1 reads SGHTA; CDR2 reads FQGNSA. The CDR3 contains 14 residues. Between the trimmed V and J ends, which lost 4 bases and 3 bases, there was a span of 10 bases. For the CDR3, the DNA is TGTGCCAGCAGCTCCCGGGGGCTCAATCAGCCCCAGCATTTT. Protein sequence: CASSSRGLNQPQHF.

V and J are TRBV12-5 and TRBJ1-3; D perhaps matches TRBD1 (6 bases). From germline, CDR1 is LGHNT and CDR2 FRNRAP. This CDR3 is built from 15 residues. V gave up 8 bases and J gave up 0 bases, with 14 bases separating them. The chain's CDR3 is CASSGDTDSGNTIYF. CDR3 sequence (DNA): TGTGCTAGTTCGGGGGACACCGACTCTGGAAACACCATATATTTT.

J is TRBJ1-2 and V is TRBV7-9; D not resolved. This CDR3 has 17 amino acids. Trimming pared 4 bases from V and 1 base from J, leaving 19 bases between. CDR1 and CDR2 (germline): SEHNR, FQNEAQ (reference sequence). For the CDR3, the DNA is TGTGCCAGCAGCTCAAACGTCGGGCCCTATTTTAACTATGGCTACACCTTC. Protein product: CASSSNVGPYFNYGYTF.

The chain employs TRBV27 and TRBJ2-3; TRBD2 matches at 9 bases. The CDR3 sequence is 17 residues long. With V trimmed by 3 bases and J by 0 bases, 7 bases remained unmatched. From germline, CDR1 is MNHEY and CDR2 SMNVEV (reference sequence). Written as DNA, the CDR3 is TGTGCCAGCAGTTTGTCTCGACTAGCGGCTAGCACAGATACGCAGTATTTT. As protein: CASSLSRLAASTDTQYF.

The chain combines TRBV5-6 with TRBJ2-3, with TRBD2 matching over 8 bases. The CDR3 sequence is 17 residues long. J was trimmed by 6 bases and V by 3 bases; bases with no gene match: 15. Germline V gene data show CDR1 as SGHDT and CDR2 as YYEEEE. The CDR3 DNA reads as TGTGCCAGCAGCTCAACCGTGCAAGCGGGAGAGGTGGATACGCAGTATTTT. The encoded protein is CASSSTVQAGEVDTQYF.

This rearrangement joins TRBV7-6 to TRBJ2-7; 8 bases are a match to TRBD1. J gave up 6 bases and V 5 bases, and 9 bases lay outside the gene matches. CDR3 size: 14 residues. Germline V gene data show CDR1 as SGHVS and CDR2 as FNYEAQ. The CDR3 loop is CASSLSTGESEQYF. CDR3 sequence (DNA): TGTGCCAGCAGCCTTTCGACAGGGGAAAGCGAGCAGTACTTC.

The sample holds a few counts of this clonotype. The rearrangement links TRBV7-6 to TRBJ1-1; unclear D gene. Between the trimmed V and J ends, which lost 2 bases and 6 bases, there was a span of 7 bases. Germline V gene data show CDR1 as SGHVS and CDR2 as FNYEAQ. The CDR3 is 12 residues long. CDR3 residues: CASSLRLAEAFF. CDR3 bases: TGTGCCAGCAGCTTACGGTTGGCTGAAGCTTTCTTT.